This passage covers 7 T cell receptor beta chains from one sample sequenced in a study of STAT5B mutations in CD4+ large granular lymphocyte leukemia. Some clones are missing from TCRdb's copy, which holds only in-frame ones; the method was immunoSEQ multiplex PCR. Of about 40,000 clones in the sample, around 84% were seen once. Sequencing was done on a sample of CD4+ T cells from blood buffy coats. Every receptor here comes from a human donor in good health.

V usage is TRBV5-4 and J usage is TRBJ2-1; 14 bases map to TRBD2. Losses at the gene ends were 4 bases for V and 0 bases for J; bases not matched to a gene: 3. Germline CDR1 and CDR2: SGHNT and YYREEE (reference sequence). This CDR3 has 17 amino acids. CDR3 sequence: CASSPTSGGASYNEQFF. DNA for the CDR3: TGTGCCAGCAGCCCGACTAGCGGGGGGGCCTCCTACAATGAGCAGTTCTTC.

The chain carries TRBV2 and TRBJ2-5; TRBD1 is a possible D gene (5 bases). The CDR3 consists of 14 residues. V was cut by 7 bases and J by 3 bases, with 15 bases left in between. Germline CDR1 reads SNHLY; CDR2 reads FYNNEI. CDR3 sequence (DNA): TGTGCCAGCACCGGACCTACACAGGAAGAGACCCAGTACTTC. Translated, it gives CASTGPTQEETQYF. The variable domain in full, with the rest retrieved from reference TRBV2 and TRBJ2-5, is EPEVTQTPSHQVTQMGQEVILRCVPISNHLYFYWYRQILGQKVEFLVSFYNNEISEKSEIFDDQFSVERPDGSNFTLKIRSTKLEDSAMYFCASTGPTQEETQYFGPGTRLLVL.

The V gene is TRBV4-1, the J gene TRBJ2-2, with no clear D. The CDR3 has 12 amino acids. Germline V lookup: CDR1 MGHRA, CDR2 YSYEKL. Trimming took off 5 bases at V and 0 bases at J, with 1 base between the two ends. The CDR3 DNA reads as TGCGCCAGCAGCGCGAACACCGGGGAGCTGTTTTTT. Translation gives CASSANTGELFF.

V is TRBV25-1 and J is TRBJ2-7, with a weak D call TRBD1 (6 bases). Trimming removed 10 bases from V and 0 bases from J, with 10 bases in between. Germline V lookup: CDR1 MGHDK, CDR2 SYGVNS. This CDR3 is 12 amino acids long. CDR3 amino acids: CAIRTASYEQYF. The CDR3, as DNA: TGTGCCATAAGGACAGCCTCCTACGAGCAGTACTTC.

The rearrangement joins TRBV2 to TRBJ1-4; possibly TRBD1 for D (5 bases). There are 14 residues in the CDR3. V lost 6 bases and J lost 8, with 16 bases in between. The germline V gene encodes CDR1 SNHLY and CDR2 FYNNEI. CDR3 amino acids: CASSLTAYSEKLFF. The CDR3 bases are TGTGCCAGCAGCCTGACAGCCTACAGCGAAAAACTGTTTTTT.

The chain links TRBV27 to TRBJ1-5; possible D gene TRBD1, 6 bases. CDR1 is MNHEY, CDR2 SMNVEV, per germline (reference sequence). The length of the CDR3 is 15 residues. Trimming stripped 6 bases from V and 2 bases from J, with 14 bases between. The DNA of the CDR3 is TGTGCCAGCAGCTCTCAGGGGACCGGCAATCAGCCCCAGCATTTT. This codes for CASSSQGTGNQPQHF.

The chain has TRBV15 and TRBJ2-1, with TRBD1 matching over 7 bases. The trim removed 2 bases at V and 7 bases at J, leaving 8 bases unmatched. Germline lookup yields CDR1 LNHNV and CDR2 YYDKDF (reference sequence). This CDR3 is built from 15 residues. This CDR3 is CATSRRQGSLNEQFF. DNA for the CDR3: TGTGCCACCAGCAGAAGACAGGGTAGTTTGAATGAGCAGTTCTTC. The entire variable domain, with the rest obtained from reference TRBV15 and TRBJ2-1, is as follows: DAMVIQNPRYQVTQFGKPVTLSCSQTLNHNVMYWYQQKSSQAPKLLFHYYDKDFNNEADTPDNFQSRRPNTSFCFLDIRSPGLGDTAMYLCATSRRQGSLNEQFFGPGTRLTVL.